One sample yielded the 24 T cell receptor beta chains listed below, sequenced in a study of T cells in Graves' hyperthyroidism and ophthalmopathy. Amplified TCR beta CDR3 regions derived from RNA transcripts. With the HTBI primer set, the TCR CDR3 went through a first round of RT-PCR. TCRdb fed the multiplex PCR reads into MiXCR, producing one record per CDR3 protein. The profile shows hundreds of thousands of distinct CDR3 sequences, approximately 20% of them singletons. Sequencing used blood. The receptors stem from a middle-aged man with Graves' ophthalmopathy.

This clonotype was counted a few times. The V call is TRBV7-3, the J call TRBJ2-1, with TRBD2 matching 10 bases. Unmatched junction bases numbered 3, after V lost 6 bases and J lost 4 bases. CDR3 size: 14 residues. The germline CDR1 and CDR2 sequences are SGHTA and FQGTGA. CDR3: CASSQAGGYNEQFF. Here the CDR3 DNA reads TGTGCCAGCAGTCAAGCGGGGGGGTACAATGAGCAGTTCTTC.

The chain combines TRBV27 with TRBJ2-1; 15 positions match TRBD2. Germline V gene data show CDR1 as MNHEY and CDR2 as SMNVEV (reference sequence). The CDR3 runs 18 residues. J lost 0 bases, V lost 5 bases, and 5 bases had no gene match. CDR3 in amino acids: CASSQGLAGGRSYNEQFF. The CDR3 DNA reads as TGTGCCAGCAGTCAGGGACTAGCGGGAGGCCGCTCCTACAATGAGCAGTTCTTC.

The chain employs TRBV5-1 and TRBJ2-7; D might be TRBD1 (7 bases). Germline assignment: CDR1 SGHRS and CDR2 YFSETQ. V lost 4 bases and J lost 3, with 17 bases in between. This CDR3 is built from 15 residues. The CDR3 is CASSPGGTANYEQYF. For the CDR3, the DNA is TGCGCCAGCAGCCCTGGGGGGACAGCCAACTACGAGCAGTACTTC.

This clonotype was seen ten or more times. The gene calls are TRBV20-1 and TRBJ2-2; 13 bases fit TRBD2. This CDR3 is built from 14 residues. From germline, CDR1 is DFQATT and CDR2 SNEGSKA (reference sequence). After removal of 5 bases from V and 6 bases from J, the junction contained 3 bases not matched to a gene. CDR3: CSAGLAGEAGELFF. The DNA for the CDR3 is TGCAGTGCTGGACTAGCGGGAGAGGCCGGGGAGCTGTTTTTT.

The gene calls are TRBV2 and TRBJ1-6; 7 nucleotides match TRBD1. Germline trimming cut 6 bases from V and 9 bases from J; bases unmatched to any gene: 8. Germline-derived CDR1 and CDR2 are SNHLY and FYNNEI. The CDR3 sequence is 14 residues long. The CDR3 DNA is TGTGCCAGCAGGGGACAGATGGGTGCTTCACCCCTCCACTTT. Protein sequence: CASRGQMGASPLHF.

This clonotype was found a few times. The chain carries TRBV24-1 and TRBJ2-3, with 9 bases aligning to TRBD1. Germline V lookup: CDR1 KGHDR, CDR2 SFDVKD. With V trimmed by 4 bases and J by 3 bases, 4 bases remained unmatched. The CDR3 totals 15 residues. For the CDR3, the DNA is TGTGCCACCAGTGACCCGGGACAGGGAACAGATACGCAGTATTTT. Its translation is CATSDPGQGTDTQYF.

The rearrangement uses TRBV3-1 and TRBJ2-1, with 8 bases lining up with TRBD2. Germline CDR1 reads LGHDT; CDR2 reads YNNKEL (reference sequence). V shed 1 base, J shed 8 bases, and the junction held 7 bases outside the gene matches. There are 15 residues in the CDR3. The CDR3 is CASSQVFAGGHEQFF. CDR3 nucleotide sequence: TGTGCCAGCAGCCAAGTTTTCGCGGGGGGCCATGAGCAGTTCTTC.

The sample holds many counts of this clonotype. The V and J genes are TRBV7-8 and TRBJ1-1; D call uncertain. Trimming pared 2 bases from V and 5 bases from J, leaving 9 bases between. The CDR3 has 13 amino acids. Germline V CDR1 and CDR2: SGHVS, FQNEAQ. CDR3 in amino acids: CASSLRQATEAFF. For the CDR3, the DNA is TGTGCCAGCAGCTTACGGCAGGCAACTGAAGCTTTCTTT.

This clonotype has a count of ten or more. The rearrangement joins TRBV18 to TRBJ1-5; D gene ambiguous. The CDR3 covers 15 residues. Per the germline V gene, CDR1 is KGHSH and CDR2 is LQKENI. Trimming stripped 4 bases from V and 5 bases from J, with 15 bases between. CDR3 protein: CASSRVGGTDQPQHF. Written as DNA, the CDR3 is TGTGCCAGCTCACGCGTAGGAGGAACTGATCAGCCCCAGCATTTT.

The table lists this clonotype with a few counts. V and J are TRBV7-2 and TRBJ2-1, with 14 bases identical to TRBD2. From germline, CDR1 is SGHTA and CDR2 FQGNSA. The ends lost 6 bases at V and 8 bases at J; junction bases unmatched: 9. The CDR3 runs to 16 residues. In nucleotides, the CDR3 is TGTGCCAGCAGGAGGGGTGGACTAGCGGGGGGAGATGAGCAGTTCTTC. Translation gives CASRRGGLAGGDEQFF.

The chain has TRBV14 and TRBJ2-3; D is tentatively TRBD1 or TRBD2 (6 bases each). Trimming removed 6 bases at V and 2 bases at J, with 15 bases between. The V gene's germline CDR1 is SGHDN and CDR2 FVKESK. The CDR3 consists of 15 residues. CDR3 in amino acids: CASRKMGGLTDTQYF. The CDR3 DNA reads TGTGCCAGCAGAAAAATGGGGGGCCTCACAGATACGCAGTATTTT.

The table lists this clonotype with a few counts. The rearrangement uses TRBV10-1 and TRBJ2-3; 8 bases line up with TRBD2. V dropped 6 bases and J dropped 4; count of bases not matched to a gene: 12. Germline V gene lookup returns CDR1 WNHNN and CDR2 SYGVQD (reference sequence). The CDR3 runs to 16 residues. DNA for the CDR3: TGCGCCAGCAGCCCCGTCCTAAGCGGGGGCCCAGATACGCAGTATTTT. Amino acids: CASSPVLSGGPDTQYF.

At least ten counts were recorded for this clonotype. V usage is TRBV28 and J usage is TRBJ2-1; 13 bases are shared with TRBD2. The CDR3 sequence is 17 residues long. The trim removed 8 bases at V and 7 bases at J, leaving 14 bases unmatched. The germline V gene has CDR1 MDHEN and CDR2 SYDVKM. In DNA, the CDR3 is TGTGCCAGCCTAAAACAAAAACTAGCGGGAGGGAGGAATGAGCAGTTCTTC. This encodes CASLKQKLAGGRNEQFF.

This clonotype was seen a few times. CDR3 DNA: TGCAGTGCTAGGTGGGTGGGGCGCACAGATACGCAGTATTTT. This sequence encodes CSARWVGRTDTQYF. This chain links TRBV20-1 with TRBJ2-3, with D possibly being TRBD1 (5 bases). The CDR3 runs to 14 residues. Germline V gene sequence: CDR1 DFQATT, CDR2 SNEGSKA (reference sequence). The V end was cut by 3 bases, the J end by 1 base, with 11 bases between.

Ten or more counts support this clonotype. Written as DNA, the CDR3 is TGTGCCAGCAGTGACGGAGGCGCAGATACGCAGTATTTT. It encodes CASSDGGADTQYF. This chain links TRBV6-1 with TRBJ2-3; tentatively, D is TRBD2 (5 bases). V was cut by 3 bases and J by 4 bases, with 8 bases left in between. Germline-derived CDR1 and CDR2 are MNHNS and SASEGT. The CDR3 covers 13 residues.

The V and J genes are TRBV13 and TRBJ2-7; 8 nucleotides line up with TRBD2. Germline V gene lookup returns CDR1 PRHDT and CDR2 FYEKMQ (reference sequence). The CDR3 has 13 residues. Trimming took 5 bases from V and 6 from J; bases not matched to a gene: 6. CDR3 residues: CASSLLAAREQYF. The CDR3 DNA is TGTGCCAGCAGCCTACTAGCGGCTCGCGAGCAGTACTTC.

The chain uses TRBV10-3 and TRBJ1-3; no clear D gene. V gave up 10 bases and J gave up 0 bases, with 7 bases separating them. Germline CDR1 and CDR2: ENHRY and SYGVKD. The CDR3 loop spans 12 amino acids. In DNA, the CDR3 is TGTGCCACCGGTGGCTCTGGAAACACCATATATTTT. This encodes CATGGSGNTIYF.

This clonotype was seen at least ten times. CDR3 protein: CASSLGLLGNEQYF. In nucleotides, the CDR3 is TGTGCCAGCAGCTTAGGACTTTTGGGCAACGAGCAGTACTTC. This chain links TRBV11-2 with TRBJ2-7; D gene ambiguous. CDR3 size: 14 residues. Germline V lookup: CDR1 SGHAT, CDR2 FQNNGV. V was clipped by 1 base and J by 5 bases, with 12 bases between them. The whole variable domain, filled in from reference TRBV11-2 and TRBJ2-7, reads EAGVAQSPRYKIIEKRQSVAFWCNPISGHATLYWYQQILGQGPKLLIQFQNNGVVDDSQLPKDRFSAERLKGVDSTLKIQPAKLEDSAVYLCASSLGLLGNEQYFGPGTRLTVT.

The chain is built from TRBV3-1 and TRBJ2-2, with D hard to call. The CDR3 is made up of 14 amino acids. Germline V CDR1 and CDR2: LGHDT, YNNKEL (reference sequence). V gave up 3 bases and J gave up 9 bases, with 14 bases separating them. The CDR3 DNA is TGTGCCAGCAGCCAGGATCAACCCAGCCGGGAGCTGTTTTTT. Translation: CASSQDQPSRELFF. The full variable domain, its missing parts supplied by reference TRBV3-1 and TRBJ2-2, is DTAVSQTPKYLVTQMGNDKSIKCEQNLGHDTMYWYKQDSKKFLKIMFSYNNKELIINETVPNRFSPKSPDKAHLNLHINSLELGDSAVYFCASSQDQPSRELFFGEGSRLTVL.

The chain has TRBV7-9 and TRBJ1-4, with D unclear. This CDR3 contains 15 residues. V lost 1 base, J lost 8 bases, and 14 bases lay in between. Per the germline V gene, CDR1 is SEHNR and CDR2 is FQNEAQ (reference sequence). The DNA of the CDR3 is TGTGCCAGCAGCTTAGTGGATGGCAGAGCCGAAAAACTGTTTTTT. Protein: CASSLVDGRAEKLFF.

The V and J genes are TRBV18 and TRBJ2-3; 10 bases agree with TRBD2. Germline CDR1 is KGHSH and CDR2 is LQKENI. The CDR3 loop spans 18 amino acids. V shed 2 bases, J shed 4 bases, and the junction held 12 bases outside the gene matches. CDR3 residues: CASSPERPSGRGSDTQYF. CDR3 DNA: TGTGCCAGCTCACCAGAACGTCCTAGCGGGAGAGGGTCAGATACGCAGTATTTT.

The CDR3 bases are TGCAGTGCCGGAAGGGGGTTCGGTTACAATGAGCAGTTCTTC. Translated, it gives CSAGRGFGYNEQFF. The chain couples TRBV20-1 to TRBJ2-1, with D possibly being TRBD1 (6 bases). The CDR3 length is 14 residues. V was clipped by 6 bases and J by 4 bases, with 16 bases between them. Germline V gene data show CDR1 as DFQATT and CDR2 as SNEGSKA (reference sequence).

This clonotype was observed at least ten times. The CDR3 region is CASSTGTSNQPQHF. In DNA form, the CDR3 reads TGCGCCAGCAGCACCGGCACTAGCAATCAGCCCCAGCATTTT. The J gene is TRBJ1-5, the V gene TRBV5-1; D unresolved. V lost 4 bases to trimming and J lost 0 bases, with 8 bases between them. The CDR3 sequence is 14 residues long. Germline V gene sequence: CDR1 SGHRS, CDR2 YFSETQ.

The J gene is TRBJ1-6, the V gene TRBV5-1; a weak D match, TRBD1 (6 bases). Per germline, CDR1 SGHRS and CDR2 YFSETQ. This CDR3 has 15 residues. V was clipped by 0 bases and J by 7 bases, with 11 bases between them. This CDR3 is CASSLAQGMNSPLHF. DNA of the CDR3: TGCGCCAGCAGCTTGGCACAGGGCATGAATTCACCCCTCCACTTT. The full variable domain, in which reference TRBV5-1 and TRBJ1-6 provide the parts outside the CDR3, is KAGVTQTPRYLIKTRGQQVTLSCSPISGHRSVSWYQQTPGQGLQFLFEYFSETQRNKGNFPGRFSGRQFSNSRSEMNVSTLELGDSALYLCASSLAQGMNSPLHFGNGTRLTVT.